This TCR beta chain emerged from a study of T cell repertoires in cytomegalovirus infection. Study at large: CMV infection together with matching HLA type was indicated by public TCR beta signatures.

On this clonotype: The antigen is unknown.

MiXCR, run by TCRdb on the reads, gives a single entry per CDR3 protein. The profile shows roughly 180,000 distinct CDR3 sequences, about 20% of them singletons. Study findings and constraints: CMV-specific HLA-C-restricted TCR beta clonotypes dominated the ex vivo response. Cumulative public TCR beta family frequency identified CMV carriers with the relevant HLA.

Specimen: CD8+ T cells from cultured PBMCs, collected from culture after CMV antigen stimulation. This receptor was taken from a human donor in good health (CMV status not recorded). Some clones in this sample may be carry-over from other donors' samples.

In DNA form, the CDR3 reads TGTGCCAGCAGTTGGAACAGGAACACTGAAGCTTTCTTT. Protein sequence: CASSWNRNTEAFF. The chain combines TRBV12-3 or TRBV12-4 with TRBJ1-1; D remains ambiguous. V was shortened by 4 bases and J by 1 base, with 7 bases between the two germline ends. The CDR3 loop spans 13 amino acids.